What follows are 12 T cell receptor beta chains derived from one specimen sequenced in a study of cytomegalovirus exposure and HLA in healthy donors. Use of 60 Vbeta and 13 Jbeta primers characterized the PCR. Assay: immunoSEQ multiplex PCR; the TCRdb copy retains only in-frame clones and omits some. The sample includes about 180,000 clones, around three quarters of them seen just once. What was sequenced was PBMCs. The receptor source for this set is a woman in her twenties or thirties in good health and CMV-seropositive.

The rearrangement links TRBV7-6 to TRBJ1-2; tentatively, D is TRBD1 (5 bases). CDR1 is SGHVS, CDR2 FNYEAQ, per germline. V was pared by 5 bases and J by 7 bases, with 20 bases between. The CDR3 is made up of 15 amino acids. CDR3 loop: CASSQLQGVESGYTF. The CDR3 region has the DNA TGTGCCAGCAGCCAATTACAAGGGGTAGAAAGTGGCTACACCTTC. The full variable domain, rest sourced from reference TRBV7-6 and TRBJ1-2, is GAGVSQSPRYKVTKRGQDVALRCDPISGHVSLYWYRQALGQGPEFLTYFNYEAQQDKSGLPNDRFSAERPEGSISTLTIQRTEQRDSAMYRCASSQLQGVESGYTFGSGTRLTVV.

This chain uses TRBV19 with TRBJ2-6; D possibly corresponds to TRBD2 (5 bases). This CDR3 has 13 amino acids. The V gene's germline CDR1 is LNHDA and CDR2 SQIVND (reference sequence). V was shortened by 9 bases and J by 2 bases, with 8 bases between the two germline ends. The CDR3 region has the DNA TGTGCCAGCATGGAGGCTGGGGCCAACGTCCTGACTTTC. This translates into CASMEAGANVLTF.

The CDR3 DNA is TGTGCCACCAAGCCAGGGCGGGGGGCCTCCTACGAGCAGTACTTC. Protein sequence: CATKPGRGASYEQYF. The V gene is TRBV6-6, the J gene TRBJ2-7; 8 bases agree with TRBD2. The germline gives CDR1 MNHNY, CDR2 SVGAGI (reference sequence). The CDR3 spans 15 residues. Losses at the gene ends were 10 bases for V and 0 bases for J; bases not matched to a gene: 11.

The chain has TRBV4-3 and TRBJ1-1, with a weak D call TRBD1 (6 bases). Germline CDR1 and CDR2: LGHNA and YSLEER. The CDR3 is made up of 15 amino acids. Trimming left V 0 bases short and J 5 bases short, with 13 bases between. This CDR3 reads CASSQDLGARTEAFF. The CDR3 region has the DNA TGCGCCAGCAGCCAAGATCTGGGGGCGCGGACTGAAGCTTTCTTT.

This chain's CDR3 is CASSRTGGALGGYTF. In DNA, the CDR3 is TGTGCCAGCAGTCGGACAGGGGGCGCTTTAGGTGGCTACACCTTC. The chain combines TRBV27 with TRBJ1-2; 11 nucleotides align to TRBD1. After removal of 5 bases from V and 7 bases from J, the junction contained 9 bases not matched to a gene. Germline V gene lookup returns CDR1 MNHEY and CDR2 SMNVEV (reference sequence). This CDR3 spans 15 amino acids.

The CDR3 loop reads CASSLGDRDADTQYF. The CDR3 nucleotides read TGCGCCAGCAGCTTGGGGGACAGGGACGCGGATACGCAGTATTTT. V and J are TRBV5-1 and TRBJ2-3, with TRBD1 matching over 9 bases. Germline values: CDR1 SGHRS, CDR2 YFSETQ. Losses at the gene ends were 0 bases for V and 6 bases for J; bases not matched to a gene: 5. This CDR3 has 15 amino acids.

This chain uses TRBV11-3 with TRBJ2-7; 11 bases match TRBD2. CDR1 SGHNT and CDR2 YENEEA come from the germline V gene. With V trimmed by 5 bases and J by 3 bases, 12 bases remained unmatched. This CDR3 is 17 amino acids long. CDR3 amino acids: CASSPTKLAGVFYEQYF. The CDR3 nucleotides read TGTGCCAGCAGCCCCACCAAACTAGCGGGGGTATTCTACGAGCAGTACTTC.

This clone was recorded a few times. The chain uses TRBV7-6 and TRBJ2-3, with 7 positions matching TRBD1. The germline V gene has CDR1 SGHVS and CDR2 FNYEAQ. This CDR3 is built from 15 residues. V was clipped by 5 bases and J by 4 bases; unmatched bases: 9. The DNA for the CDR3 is TGTGCCAGCAGCCGAACAGGGGAGTTCGCAGATACGCAGTATTTT. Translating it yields CASSRTGEFADTQYF.

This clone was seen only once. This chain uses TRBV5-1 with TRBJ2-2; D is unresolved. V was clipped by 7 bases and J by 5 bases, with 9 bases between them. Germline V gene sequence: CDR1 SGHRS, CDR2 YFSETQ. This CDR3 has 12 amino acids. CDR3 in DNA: TGCGCCAGCTTCGAGACAACCGGGGAGCTGTTTTTT. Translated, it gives CASFETTGELFF.

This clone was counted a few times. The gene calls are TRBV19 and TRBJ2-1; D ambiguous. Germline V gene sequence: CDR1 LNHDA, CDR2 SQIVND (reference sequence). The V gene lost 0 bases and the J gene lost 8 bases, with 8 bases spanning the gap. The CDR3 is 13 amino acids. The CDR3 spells CASSIDQEDEQFF. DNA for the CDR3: TGTGCCAGTAGTATAGATCAAGAGGATGAGCAGTTCTTC. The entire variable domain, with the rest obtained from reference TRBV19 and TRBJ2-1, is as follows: DGGITQSPKYLFRKEGQNVTLSCEQNLNHDAMYWYRQDPGQGLRLIYYSQIVNDFQKGDIAEGYSVSREKKESFPLTVTSAQKNPTAFYLCASSIDQEDEQFFGPGTRLTVL.

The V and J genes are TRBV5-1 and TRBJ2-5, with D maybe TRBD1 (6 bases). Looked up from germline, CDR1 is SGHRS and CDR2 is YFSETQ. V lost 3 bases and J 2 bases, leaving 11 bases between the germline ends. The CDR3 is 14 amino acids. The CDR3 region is CASSWGQVQETQYF. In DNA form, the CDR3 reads TGCGCCAGCAGCTGGGGGCAAGTTCAAGAGACCCAGTACTTC.

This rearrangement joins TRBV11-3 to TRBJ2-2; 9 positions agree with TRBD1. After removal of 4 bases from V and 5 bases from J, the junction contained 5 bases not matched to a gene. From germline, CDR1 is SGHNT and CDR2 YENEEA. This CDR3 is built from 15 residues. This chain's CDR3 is CASSSRDRDTGELFF. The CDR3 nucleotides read TGTGCCAGCAGCTCCCGGGACAGGGATACCGGGGAGCTGTTTTTT.